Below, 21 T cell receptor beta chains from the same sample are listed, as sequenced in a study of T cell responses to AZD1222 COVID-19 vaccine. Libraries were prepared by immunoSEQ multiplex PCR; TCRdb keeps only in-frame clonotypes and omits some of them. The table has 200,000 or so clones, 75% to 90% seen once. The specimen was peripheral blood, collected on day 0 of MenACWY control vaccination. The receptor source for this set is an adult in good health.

CDR3 sequence: CASGQGNTEAFF. The CDR3 DNA follows: TGTGCCAGCGGACAGGGGAACACTGAAGCTTTCTTT. The V gene is TRBV28, the J gene TRBJ1-1; 8 positions match TRBD1. The V and J ends lost 8 bases and 1 base, in that order; junction bases with no gene match: 0. The CDR3 is 12 residues long. The germline V gene has CDR1 MDHEN and CDR2 SYDVKM.

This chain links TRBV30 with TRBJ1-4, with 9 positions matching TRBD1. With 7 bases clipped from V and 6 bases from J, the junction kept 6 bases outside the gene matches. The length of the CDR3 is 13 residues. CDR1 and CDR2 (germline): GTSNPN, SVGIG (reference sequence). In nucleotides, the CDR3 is TGTGCCTACGGACAGGGGAACGATGAAAAACTGTTTTTT. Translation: CAYGQGNDEKLFF.

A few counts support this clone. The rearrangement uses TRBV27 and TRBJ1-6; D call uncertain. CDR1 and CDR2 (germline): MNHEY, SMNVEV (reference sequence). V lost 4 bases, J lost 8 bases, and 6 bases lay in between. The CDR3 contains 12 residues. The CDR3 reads CASSSWDSPLHF. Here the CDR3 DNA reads TGTGCCAGCAGTTCGTGGGATTCACCCCTCCACTTT.

CDR3 protein: CASSFRGQGTTNEKLFF. The CDR3 coding sequence is TGTGCCAGCAGCTTCCGAGGACAGGGAACAACTAATGAAAAACTGTTTTTT. This chain connects TRBV7-6 to TRBJ1-4, with 8 bases aligning to TRBD1. Germline V CDR1 and CDR2: SGHVS, FNYEAQ. The ends lost 3 bases at V and 0 bases at J; junction bases unmatched: 6. The CDR3 is 17 amino acids.

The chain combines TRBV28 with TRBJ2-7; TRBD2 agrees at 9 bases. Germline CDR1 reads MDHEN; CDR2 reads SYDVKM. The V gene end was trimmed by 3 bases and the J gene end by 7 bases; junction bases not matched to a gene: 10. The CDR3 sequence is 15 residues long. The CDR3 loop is CASSFSGGGAQEQYF. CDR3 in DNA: TGTGCCAGCAGTTTCAGCGGCGGGGGGGCACAAGAGCAGTACTTC.

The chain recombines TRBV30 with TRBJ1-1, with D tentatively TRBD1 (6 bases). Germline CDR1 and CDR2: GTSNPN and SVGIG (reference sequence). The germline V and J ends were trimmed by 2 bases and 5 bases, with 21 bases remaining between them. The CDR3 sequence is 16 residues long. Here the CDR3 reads CAWSPLQGRRGTEAFF. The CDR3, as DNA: TGTGCCTGGAGTCCCTTACAGGGCCGGCGAGGGACTGAAGCTTTCTTT.

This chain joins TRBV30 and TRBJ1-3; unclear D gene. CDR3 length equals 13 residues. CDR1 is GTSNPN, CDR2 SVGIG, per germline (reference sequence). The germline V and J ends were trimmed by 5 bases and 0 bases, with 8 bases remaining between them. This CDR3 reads CAWSLSSGNTIYF. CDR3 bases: TGTGCCTGGTCTCTTAGCTCTGGAAACACCATATATTTT. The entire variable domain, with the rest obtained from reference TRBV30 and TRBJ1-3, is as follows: SQTIHQWPATLVQPVGSPLSLECTVEGTSNPNLYWYRQAAGRGLQLLFYSVGIGQISSEVPQNLSASRPQDRQFILSSKKLLLSDSGFYLCAWSLSSGNTIYFGEGSWLTVV.

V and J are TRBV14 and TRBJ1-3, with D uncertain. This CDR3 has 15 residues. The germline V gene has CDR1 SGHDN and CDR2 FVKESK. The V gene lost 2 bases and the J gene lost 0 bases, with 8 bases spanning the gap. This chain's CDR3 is CASSQQGVSGNTIYF. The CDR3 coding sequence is TGTGCCAGCAGCCAACAAGGAGTCTCTGGAAACACCATATATTTT.

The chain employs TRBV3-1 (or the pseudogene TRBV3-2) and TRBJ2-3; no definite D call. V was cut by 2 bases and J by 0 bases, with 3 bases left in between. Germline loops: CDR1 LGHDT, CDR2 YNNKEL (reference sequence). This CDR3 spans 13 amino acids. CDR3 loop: CASSQFSTDTQYF. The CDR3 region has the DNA TGTGCCAGCAGCCAATTTAGCACAGATACGCAGTATTTT.

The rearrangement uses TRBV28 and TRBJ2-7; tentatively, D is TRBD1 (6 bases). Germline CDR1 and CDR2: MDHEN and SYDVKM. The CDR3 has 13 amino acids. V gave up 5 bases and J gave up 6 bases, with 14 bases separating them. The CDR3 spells CASSPYRAGEQYF. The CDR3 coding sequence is TGTGCCAGCAGTCCCTACAGGGCTGGCGAGCAGTACTTC.

The CDR3 is CSVGALVAGGTDTQYF. The DNA for the CDR3 is TGCAGCGTTGGGGCTTTAGTGGCGGGAGGGACAGATACGCAGTATTTT. The chain recombines TRBV29-1 with TRBJ2-3; TRBD2 agrees at 9 bases. J was trimmed by 3 bases and V by 4 bases; bases with no gene match: 11. Germline V CDR1 and CDR2: SQVTM, ANQGSEA. This CDR3 has 16 amino acids.

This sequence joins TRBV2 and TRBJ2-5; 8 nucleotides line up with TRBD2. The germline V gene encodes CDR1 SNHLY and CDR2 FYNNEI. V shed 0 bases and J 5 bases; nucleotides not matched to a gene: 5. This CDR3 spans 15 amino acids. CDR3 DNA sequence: TGTGCCAGCAGTGAAGCGGCGGGGGGCAGGGAGACCCAGTACTTC. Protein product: CASSEAAGGRETQYF.

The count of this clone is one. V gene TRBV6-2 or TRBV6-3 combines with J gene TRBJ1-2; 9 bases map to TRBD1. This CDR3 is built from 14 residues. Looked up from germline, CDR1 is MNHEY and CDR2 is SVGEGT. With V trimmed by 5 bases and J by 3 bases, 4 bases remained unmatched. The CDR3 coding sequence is TGTGCCAGCAGTCCCCGGGACAGGGACTATGGCTACACCTTC. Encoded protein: CASSPRDRDYGYTF.

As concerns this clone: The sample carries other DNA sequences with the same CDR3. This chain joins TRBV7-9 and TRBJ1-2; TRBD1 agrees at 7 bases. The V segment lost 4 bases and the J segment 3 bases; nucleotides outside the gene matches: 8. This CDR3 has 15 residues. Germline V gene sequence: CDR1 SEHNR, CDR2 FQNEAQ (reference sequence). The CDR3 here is CASSSTTGADYGYTF. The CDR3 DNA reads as TGTGCCAGCAGCTCAACCACAGGGGCCGACTATGGCTACACCTTC.

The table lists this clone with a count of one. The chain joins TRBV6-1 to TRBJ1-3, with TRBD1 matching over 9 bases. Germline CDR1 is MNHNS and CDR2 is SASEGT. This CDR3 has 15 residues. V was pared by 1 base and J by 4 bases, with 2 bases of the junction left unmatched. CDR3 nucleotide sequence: TGTGCCAGCAGTGAAGACAGGGGGCTCGGAAACACCATATATTTT. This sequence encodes CASSEDRGLGNTIYF.

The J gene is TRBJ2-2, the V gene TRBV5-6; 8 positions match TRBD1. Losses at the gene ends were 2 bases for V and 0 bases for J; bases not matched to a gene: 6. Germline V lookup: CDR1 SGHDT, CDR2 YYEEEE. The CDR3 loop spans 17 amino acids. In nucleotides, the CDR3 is TGTGCCAGCAGCTTAAAGAGGACAGGGACGAACACCGGGGAGCTGTTTTTT. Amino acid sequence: CASSLKRTGTNTGELFF.

CDR3: CASSQGNGNTEAFF. The CDR3 DNA reads as TGTGCCAGCAGCCAAGGCAACGGGAACACTGAAGCTTTCTTT. The rearrangement uses TRBV4-2 and TRBJ1-1; D not resolved. The CDR3 consists of 14 residues. CDR1 is LGHNA and CDR2 is YNFKEQ in the germline V gene. Trimming took 1 base from V and 1 from J, leaving 7 bases between them.

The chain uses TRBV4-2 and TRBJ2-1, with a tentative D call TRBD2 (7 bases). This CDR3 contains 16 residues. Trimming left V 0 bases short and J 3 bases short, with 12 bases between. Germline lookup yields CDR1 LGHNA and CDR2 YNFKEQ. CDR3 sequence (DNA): TGTGCCAGCAGCCAAGATAGGAGGGGGGGCTACAATGAGCAGTTCTTC. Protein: CASSQDRRGGYNEQFF.

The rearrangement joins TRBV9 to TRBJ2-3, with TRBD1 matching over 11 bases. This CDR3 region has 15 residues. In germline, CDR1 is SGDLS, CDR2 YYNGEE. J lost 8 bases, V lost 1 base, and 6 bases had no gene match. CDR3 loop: CASSVSPGQGGTQYF. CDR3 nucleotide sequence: TGTGCCAGCAGCGTATCCCCGGGACAGGGGGGTACGCAGTATTTT.

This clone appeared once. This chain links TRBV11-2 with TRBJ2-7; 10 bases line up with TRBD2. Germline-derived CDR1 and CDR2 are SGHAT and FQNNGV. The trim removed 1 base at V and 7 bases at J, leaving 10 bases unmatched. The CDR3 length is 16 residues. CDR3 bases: TGTGCCAGCAGCTTAGTGGCTAGCGGGAGCATTACAGAGCAGTACTTC. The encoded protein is CASSLVASGSITEQYF.

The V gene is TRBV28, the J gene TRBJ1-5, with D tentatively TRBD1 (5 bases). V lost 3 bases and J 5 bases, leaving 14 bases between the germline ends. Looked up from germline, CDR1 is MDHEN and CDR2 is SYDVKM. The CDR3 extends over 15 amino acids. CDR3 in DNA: TGTGCCAGCAGTTTTGGGTCAGGGCCCCATCAGCCCCAGCATTTT. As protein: CASSFGSGPHQPQHF.